Reported below is one T cell receptor beta chain. The entry originates in a study of cytomegalovirus exposure and HLA in healthy donors. Germline CDR1 reads LNHNV; CDR2 reads YYDKDF (reference sequence). Trimming left V 1 base short and J 0 bases short, with 12 bases between. This CDR3 comprises 16 residues. Sequenced by immunoSEQ multiplex PCR; TCRdb stores in-frame clones only, minus some. The data hold under 200,000 clones, with 96% observed a single time. V is TRBV15 and J is TRBJ1-1; perhaps TRBD1 as D (5 bases). The origin of this receptor is a woman under 30 in good health and CMV-seronegative. The sequencing sample was made of PBMCs. The CDR3 is CATSRAAMGLNTEAFF. The CDR3 nucleotides read TGTGCCACCAGCAGAGCCGCGATGGGGCTGAACACTGAAGCTTTCTTT.